This TCR beta chain was sequenced for a study of cytomegalovirus exposure and HLA in healthy donors. Findings and caveats of the study: The study recorded 150 to 200 TCR beta chains that were cytomegalovirus-associated. Across HLA loci, a later analysis found differing TCR association rates, with DRB1 most and HLA-C fewest.

In nominal health when sampled, donors likely had unrecorded immune exposures nonetheless. Turning to this clone: Its antigen is undetermined.

PCR involved 60 Vbeta and 13 Jbeta primers. Clones were sequenced by immunoSEQ multiplex PCR, and TCRdb holds only the in-frame ones, with some missing. The sample has about 130,000 clones. This sequence originates from a middle-aged woman in good health and CMV-seropositive. Sequencing input: PBMCs.

The CDR3 here is CARLTGISSYNEQFF. CDR3 DNA: TGTGCCAGATTAACGGGGATAAGCTCCTACAATGAGCAGTTCTTC. The V and J genes are TRBV10-3 and TRBJ2-1; D might be TRBD2 (5 bases). The V and J ends lost 10 bases and 0 bases respectively, with 16 bases between them. The germline gives CDR1 ENHRY, CDR2 SYGVKD. CDR3 length: 15 residues.